A single T cell receptor (beta chain) is shown here with its context. The sample is drawn from a study of blood T cell repertoires in COVID-19. Whole-study context: Both acute and convalescent COVID-19 samples were obtained from the United States, Italy and Spain. Nucleic acid was either cDNA or gDNA, and it came from T cells, B-cell-depleted T cells, or PBMCs.

Original handling: For nucleated cells, counts were estimated from reference gene primer amplification. Method: immunoSEQ multiplex PCR; TCRdb's copy keeps in-frame clones and lacks some. V, J and clone size derive from that table, while D and trimming were established from the DNA sequence. The sample has about 150,000 clones, roughly 84% seen once. The CDR3 extends over 14 amino acids. Trimming took 1 base from V and 5 from J, leaving 11 bases between them. The germline V gene encodes CDR1 LNHNV and CDR2 YYDKDF (reference sequence). The sequence was collected from a man in his 70s with active or convalescent COVID-19. Input material: peripheral blood. V usage is TRBV15 and J usage is TRBJ2-5; D may be TRBD1 (5 bases). The CDR3 bases are TGTGCCACCAGCAGAGTCCGACAGATCGAGACCCAGTACTTC. Its protein is CATSRVRQIETQYF.